These 17 T cell receptor beta chains were all obtained from the same sample, sequenced in a study of T-cell reconstitution after alpha-beta-depleted transplantation in children. Unique molecular identifiers featured in how the TCRbeta library was prepared. TCRdb recomputed calls from the PCR reads with MiXCR, one row per CDR3 protein. Found here are about 400,000 distinct CDR3 sequences, around 21% of them singletons; the top ten hold 3.5% to 4%. This specimen was PBMCs from the stem cell graft donor, taken from the stem cell graft. The receptors derive from a human donor who donated a stem cell graft to a child with acute myeloid leukemia.

With regard to this clonotype: A much larger clone lies a single base off, so this may be a read error. This sequence joins TRBV12-3 or TRBV12-4 and TRBJ2-1; D ambiguous. The CDR3 covers 10 residues. In nucleotides, the CDR3 is TGTGCCAGCACCGGAGATGATCAGTTCTTC. Translating gives CASTGDDQFF.

The chain combines TRBV27 with TRBJ1-2; 7 bases line up with TRBD1. Germline loops: CDR1 MNHEY, CDR2 SMNVEV (reference sequence). The CDR3 consists of 15 residues. Trimming took 4 bases from V and 2 from J; bases not matched to a gene: 7. The CDR3 spells CASSSRDRLNYGYTF. The CDR3 DNA follows: TGTGCCAGCAGTTCACGGGACAGATTAAACTATGGCTACACCTTC.

Details on this clonotype: This may stem from a read error, because a much larger clone lies one nucleotide away. This chain links TRBV9 with TRBJ2-5, with D hard to call. This CDR3 is 12 amino acids long. V was pared by 0 bases and J by 4 bases, with 4 bases between. Germline CDR1 reads SGDLS; CDR2 reads YYNGEE. CDR3: CASSVDGETQYF. CDR3 sequence (DNA): TGTGCCAGCAGCGTAGACGGAGAGACCCAGTACTTC. The variable domain in full, with the rest retrieved from reference TRBV9 and TRBJ2-5, is DSGVTQTPKHLITATGQRVTLRCSPRSGDLSVYWYQQSLDQGLQFLIQYYNGEERAKGNILERFSAQQFPDLHSELNLSSLELGDSALYFCASSVDGETQYFGPGTRLLVL.

This clonotype was counted between two and nine times. This chain connects TRBV28 to TRBJ2-7; TRBD1 matches 7 bases. The CDR3 runs to 14 residues. Germline V gene lookup returns CDR1 MDHEN and CDR2 SYDVKM. J was trimmed by 3 bases and V by 8 bases; bases with no gene match: 10. For the CDR3, the DNA is TGTGCCAGCGACTCGACAGGGAAGGACTACGAGCAGTACTTC. Its protein product is CASDSTGKDYEQYF.

This clonotype has at least ten counts. Written as DNA, the CDR3 is TGCGCCAGCAGCGTTCAGGGACGGCAGCCCCAGCATTTT. Translating gives CASSVQGRQPQHF. This chain joins TRBV10-2 and TRBJ1-5, with a tentative D call TRBD1 (5 bases). CDR1 and CDR2 from the germline V gene are WSHSY and SAAADI. The V gene lost 6 bases and the J gene lost 7 bases, with 13 bases spanning the gap. The CDR3 runs to 13 residues.

The CDR3 nucleotides are TGCAGCGTTGCCCTCGGGATGAACACTGAAGCTTTCTTT. Translated: CSVALGMNTEAFF. This chain connects TRBV29-1 to TRBJ1-1; D not certain. Deletions cut 4 bases from V and 0 bases from J, with 9 bases between. Germline loops: CDR1 SQVTM, CDR2 ANQGSEA. This CDR3 is 13 amino acids long.

This clonotype has at least ten counts. The chain has TRBV4-3 and TRBJ1-4, with 7 nucleotides matching TRBD1. The CDR3 loop spans 15 amino acids. CDR1 and CDR2 (germline): LGHNA, YSLEER. V shed 0 bases, J shed 5 bases, and the junction held 3 bases outside the gene matches. CDR3 nucleotide sequence: TGCGCCAGCAGCCAAGAGATGACAGGGAATGAAAAACTGTTTTTT. This translates into CASSQEMTGNEKLFF.

At least ten counts were recorded for this clonotype. The chain combines TRBV20-1 with TRBJ2-7; D is perhaps TRBD2 (6 bases). Germline V gene lookup returns CDR1 DFQATT and CDR2 SNEGSKA (reference sequence). The V and J ends lost 5 bases and 6 bases respectively, with 11 bases between them. The length of the CDR3 is 11 residues. The CDR3 bases are TGCAGTGCTTTGGGAGGCAGCGAGCAGTACTTC. Its translation is CSALGGSEQYF.

The table lists this clonotype with many counts. Written as DNA, the CDR3 is TGTGCCAGCAATCCGGACAGCACCTACGAGCAGTACTTC. Its translation is CASNPDSTYEQYF. The rearrangement links TRBV21-1 to TRBJ2-7. TRBV21-1 is shown as a pseudogene. This CDR3 is 13 amino acids long.

This clonotype was detected ten times or more. The chain is built from TRBV15 and TRBJ1-4; 7 positions agree with TRBD1. CDR1 and CDR2 (germline): LNHNV, YYDKDF (reference sequence). The CDR3 consists of 15 residues. After removal of 8 bases from V and 4 bases from J, the junction contained 10 bases not matched to a gene. CDR3 sequence: CATSKTGQLNEKLFF. The CDR3 coding sequence is TGTGCCACCTCCAAAACGGGACAGCTTAATGAAAAACTGTTTTTT. Filled out from reference TRBV15 and TRBJ1-4, the complete variable domain reads DAMVIQNPRYQVTQFGKPVTLSCSQTLNHNVMYWYQQKSSQAPKLLFHYYDKDFNNEADTPDNFQSRRPNTSFCFLDIRSPGLGDTAMYLCATSKTGQLNEKLFFGSGTQLSVL.

The chain is built from TRBV2 and TRBJ2-5, with unresolved D. V lost 6 bases, J lost 6 bases, and 14 bases lay in between. Germline loops: CDR1 SNHLY, CDR2 FYNNEI. This CDR3 has 13 amino acids. The CDR3 reads CASSGPGAKTQYF. DNA for the CDR3: TGTGCCAGCAGCGGCCCGGGCGCGAAGACCCAGTACTTC. Full variable domain (remainder filled in from reference TRBV2 and TRBJ2-5): EPEVTQTPSHQVTQMGQEVILRCVPISNHLYFYWYRQILGQKVEFLVSFYNNEISEKSEIFDDQFSVERPDGSNFTLKIRSTKLEDSAMYFCASSGPGAKTQYFGPGTRLLVL.

V gene TRBV6-5 combines with J gene TRBJ2-1; D ambiguous. V lost 6 bases and J lost 9, with 9 bases in between. From germline, CDR1 is MNHEY and CDR2 SVGAGI. The CDR3 runs to 11 residues. The CDR3 nucleotides read TGTGCCAGCAGGTACCGGACTGAGCAGTTCTTC. Its translation is CASRYRTEQFF.

This clonotype was observed a handful of times. V gene TRBV7-2 combines with J gene TRBJ1-1; TRBD1 might be the D (6 bases). V dropped 1 base and J dropped 4 bases, with 10 bases sitting between them. CDR1 is SGHTA and CDR2 is FQGNSA in the germline V gene. This CDR3 comprises 14 residues. The DNA of the CDR3 is TGTGCCAGCAGCTTAGGGACAGTGATCACTGAAGCTTTCTTT. Translation: CASSLGTVITEAFF.

This chain uses TRBV6-5 with TRBJ1-2; TRBD1 might be the D (5 bases). The V and J ends lost 3 bases and 8 bases respectively, with 16 bases between them. The germline CDR1 and CDR2 sequences are MNHEY and SVGAGI. CDR3 length: 14 amino acids. CDR3 sequence (DNA): TGTGCCAGCAGTTATTTAGAGGGGCTAGGAGGCTACACCTTC. Translating gives CASSYLEGLGGYTF.

A word on this clonotype: This may arise from a read error, as a much more abundant clone is one base away. The V and J genes are TRBV20-1 and TRBJ2-1; D may be TRBD2 (5 bases). Germline CDR1 reads DFQATT; CDR2 reads SNEGSKA (reference sequence). This CDR3 is built from 16 residues. CDR3 bases: TGCTGTGCTAGAGATCTACTAGTTGGGCGGTACAATGAGCAGTTCTTC. Protein: CCARDLLVGRYNEQFF.

The gene calls are TRBV4-1 and TRBJ2-1, with 9 bases lining up with TRBD2. The CDR3 spans 15 residues. CDR1 and CDR2 (germline): MGHRA, YSYEKL. V shed 4 bases and J 7 bases; nucleotides not matched to a gene: 8. DNA for the CDR3: TGCGCCAGCAGCCTAACTAGCGGGTTAAAAAATGAGCAGTTCTTC. As protein: CASSLTSGLKNEQFF.

The rearrangement uses TRBV9 and TRBJ2-1; D is perhaps TRBD2 (6 bases). CDR1 and CDR2 (germline): SGDLS, YYNGEE. Trimming pared 2 bases from V and 6 bases from J, leaving 15 bases between. The length of the CDR3 is 15 residues. The CDR3 sequence: CASSVAAGRGNEQFF. The CDR3 DNA is TGTGCCAGCAGCGTGGCGGCGGGACGGGGCAATGAGCAGTTCTTC.